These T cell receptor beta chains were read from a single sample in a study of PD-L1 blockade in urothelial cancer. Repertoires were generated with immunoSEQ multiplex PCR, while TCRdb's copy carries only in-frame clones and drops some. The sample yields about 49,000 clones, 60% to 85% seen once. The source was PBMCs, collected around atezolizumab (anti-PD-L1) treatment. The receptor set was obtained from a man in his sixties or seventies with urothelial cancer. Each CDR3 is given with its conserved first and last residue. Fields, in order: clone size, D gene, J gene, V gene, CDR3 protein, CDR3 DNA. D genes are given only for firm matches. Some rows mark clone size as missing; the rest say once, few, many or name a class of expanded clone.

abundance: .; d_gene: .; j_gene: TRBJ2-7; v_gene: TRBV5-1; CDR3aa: CASSLTGQSYEQYF; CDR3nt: TGCGCCAGCAGCTTAACCGGACAGTCCTACGAGCAGTACTTC
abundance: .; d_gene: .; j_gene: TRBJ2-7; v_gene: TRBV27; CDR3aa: CASSSPDSRGYEQYF; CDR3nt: TGTGCCAGCAGTTCCCCAGACTCAAGGGGCTACGAGCAGTACTTC
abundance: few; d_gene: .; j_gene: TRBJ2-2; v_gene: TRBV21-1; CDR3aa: CASSKLRVEELFF; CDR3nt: TGTGCCAGCAGCAAATTGAGGGTCGAGGAGCTGTTTTTT
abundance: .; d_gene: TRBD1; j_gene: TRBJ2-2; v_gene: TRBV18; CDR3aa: CASSRRQGASSGGELFF; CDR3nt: TGTGCCAGCTCAAGGAGACAGGGGGCCTCTTCCGGCGGGGAGCTGTTTTTT
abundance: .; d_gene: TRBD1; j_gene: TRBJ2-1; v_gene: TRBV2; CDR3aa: CASSLDRGSYNEQFF; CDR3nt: TGTGCCAGCAGTCTGGACAGGGGAAGTTACAATGAGCAGTTCTTC
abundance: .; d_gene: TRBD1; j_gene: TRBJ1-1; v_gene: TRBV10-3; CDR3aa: CAISEQGAVGTEAFF; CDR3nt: TGTGCCATCAGCGAACAGGGGGCGGTCGGCACTGAAGCTTTCTTT
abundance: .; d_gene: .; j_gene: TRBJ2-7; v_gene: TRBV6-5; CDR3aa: CASSTPAGPAYEQYF; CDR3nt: TGTGCCAGCAGTACCCCAGCGGGTCCTGCCTACGAGCAGTACTTC
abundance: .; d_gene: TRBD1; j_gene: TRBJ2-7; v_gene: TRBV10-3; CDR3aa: CAISRTGGAYEQYF; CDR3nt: TGTGCCATCTCGAGGACAGGGGGTGCCTACGAGCAGTACTTC
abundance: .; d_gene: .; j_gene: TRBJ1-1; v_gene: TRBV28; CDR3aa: CASSLWEVTEAFF; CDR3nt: TGTGCCAGCAGTTTGTGGGAGGTCACTGAAGCTTTCTTT
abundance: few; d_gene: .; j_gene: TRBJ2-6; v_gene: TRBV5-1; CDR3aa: CASSGRDSGANVLTF; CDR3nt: TGCGCCAGCAGCGGGCGGGACTCTGGGGCCAACGTCCTGACTTTC
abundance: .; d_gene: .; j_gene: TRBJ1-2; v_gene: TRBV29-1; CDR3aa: CSVSKAGNYGYTF; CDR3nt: TGCAGCGTTTCAAAGGCAGGGAACTATGGCTACACCTTC
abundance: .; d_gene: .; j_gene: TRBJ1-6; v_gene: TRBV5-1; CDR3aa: CASSLGDSTVDSPLHF; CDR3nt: TGCGCCAGCAGCTTGGGGGACTCCACCGTTGATTCACCCCTCCACTTT
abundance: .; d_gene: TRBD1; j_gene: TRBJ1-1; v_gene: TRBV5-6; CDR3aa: CASSINPTGVGTEAFF; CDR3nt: TGTGCCAGCAGCATCAACCCGACAGGGGTTGGGACTGAAGCTTTCTTT
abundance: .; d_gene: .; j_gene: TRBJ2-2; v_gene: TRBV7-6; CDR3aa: CASSLSSGYNGELFF; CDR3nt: TGTGCCAGCAGCTTATCCAGCGGGTACAACGGGGAGCTGTTTTTT
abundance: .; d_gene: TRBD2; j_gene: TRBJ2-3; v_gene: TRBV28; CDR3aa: CASSFGLAGMGNTQYF; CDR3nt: TGTGCCAGCAGTTTCGGTCTAGCGGGAATGGGGAATACGCAGTATTTT
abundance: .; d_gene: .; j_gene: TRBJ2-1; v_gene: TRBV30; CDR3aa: CAWTSAHSSYNEQFF; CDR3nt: TGTGCCTGGACTAGCGCACACAGCTCCTACAATGAGCAGTTCTTC
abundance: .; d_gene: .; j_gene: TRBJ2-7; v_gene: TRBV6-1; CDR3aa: CASSEMQGGYEQYF; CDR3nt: TGTGCCAGCAGTGAAATGCAGGGGGGCTACGAGCAGTACTTC
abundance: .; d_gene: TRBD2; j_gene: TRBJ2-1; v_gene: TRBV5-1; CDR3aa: CASSGRLGEGEQFF; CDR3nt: TGCGCCAGCAGCGGGAGACTAGGGGAGGGTGAGCAGTTCTTC
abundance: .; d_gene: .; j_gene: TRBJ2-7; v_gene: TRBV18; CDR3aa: CASSPRGLAYEYEQYF; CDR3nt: TGTGCCAGCTCACCACGCGGGCTCGCCTATGAGTACGAGCAGTACTTC
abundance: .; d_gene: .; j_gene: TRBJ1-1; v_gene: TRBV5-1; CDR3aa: CASSPTGTWTEAFF; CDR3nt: TGCGCCAGCAGCCCCACAGGGACATGGACTGAAGCTTTCTTT
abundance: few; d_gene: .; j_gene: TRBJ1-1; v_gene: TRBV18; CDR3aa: CASSPERDFMNTEAFF; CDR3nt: TGTGCCAGCTCACCAGAGCGGGATTTCATGAACACTGAAGCTTTCTTT
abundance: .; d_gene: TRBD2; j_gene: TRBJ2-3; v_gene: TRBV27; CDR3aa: CASSLPGLAGVRTQYF; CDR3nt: TGTGCCAGCAGTTTACCTGGACTAGCGGGAGTTCGAACGCAGTATTTT
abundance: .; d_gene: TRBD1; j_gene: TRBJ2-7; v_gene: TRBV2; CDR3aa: CASSGTGRSYEQYF; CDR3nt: TGTGCCAGCAGTGGGACAGGGCGGTCCTACGAGCAGTACTTC
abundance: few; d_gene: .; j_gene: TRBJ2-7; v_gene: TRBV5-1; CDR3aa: CASSPEPSYEQYF; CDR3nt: TGCGCCAGCAGCCCCGAGCCCTCCTACGAGCAGTACTTC
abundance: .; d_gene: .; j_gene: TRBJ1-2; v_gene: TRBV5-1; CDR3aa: CASSLGGPSNYGYTF; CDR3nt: TGCGCCAGCAGCTTGGGGGGGCCCTCTAACTATGGCTACACCTTC
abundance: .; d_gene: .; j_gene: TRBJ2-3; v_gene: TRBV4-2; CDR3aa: CASSLGTGSVTDTQYF; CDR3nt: TGTGCCAGCAGCCTCGGAACAGGGAGCGTCACAGATACGCAGTATTTT
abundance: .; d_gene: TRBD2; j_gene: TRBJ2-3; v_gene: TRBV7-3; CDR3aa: CASSWVAGGDTQYF; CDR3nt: TGTGCCAGCAGCTGGGTAGCGGGTGGAGATACGCAGTATTTT
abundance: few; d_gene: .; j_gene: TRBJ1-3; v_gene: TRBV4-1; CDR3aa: CASSLAPSSGNTIYF; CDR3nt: TGCGCCAGCAGTCTAGCCCCCAGCTCTGGAAACACCATATATTTT
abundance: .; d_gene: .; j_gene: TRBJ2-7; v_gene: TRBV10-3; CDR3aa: CAISESQVVRTVEQYF; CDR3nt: TGTGCCATCAGTGAGTCCCAGGTAGTACGGACAGTAGAGCAGTACTTC
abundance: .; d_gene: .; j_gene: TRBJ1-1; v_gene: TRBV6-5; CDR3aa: CASSSGLVNTEAFF; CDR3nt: TGTGCCAGCAGTTCGGGACTTGTGAACACTGAAGCTTTCTTT
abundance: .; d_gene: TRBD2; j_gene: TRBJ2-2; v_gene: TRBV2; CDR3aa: CASRTTSGSRELFF; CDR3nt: TGTGCCAGCAGGACCACTAGCGGGAGTCGGGAGCTGTTTTTT
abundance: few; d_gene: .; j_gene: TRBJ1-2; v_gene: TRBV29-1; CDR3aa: CSVSQAPNYGYTF; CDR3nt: TGCAGCGTTAGCCAGGCCCCAAACTATGGCTACACCTTC
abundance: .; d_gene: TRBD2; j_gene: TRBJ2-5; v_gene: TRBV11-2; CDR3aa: CASSSLRGRGNQETQYF; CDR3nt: TGTGCCAGCAGCTCCCTCCGCGGGAGGGGGAACCAAGAGACCCAGTACTTC
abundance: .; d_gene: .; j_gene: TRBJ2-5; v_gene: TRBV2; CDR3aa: CASLYNGGETQYF; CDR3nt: TGTGCCAGTCTCTACAATGGAGGAGAGACCCAGTACTTC
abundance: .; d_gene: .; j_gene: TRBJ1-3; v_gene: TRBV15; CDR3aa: CATSQTRDTIYF; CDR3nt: TGTGCCACCAGCCAAACCAGGGACACCATATATTTT
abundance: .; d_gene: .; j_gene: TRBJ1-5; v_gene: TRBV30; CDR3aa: CAWSRVGEAQHF; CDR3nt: TGTGCCTGGAGCCGGGTGGGTGAGGCTCAGCATTTT
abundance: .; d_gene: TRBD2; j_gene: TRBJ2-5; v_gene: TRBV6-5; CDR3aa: CASSLAAQETQYF; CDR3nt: TGTGCCAGCAGCCTAGCGGCCCAAGAGACCCAGTACTTC
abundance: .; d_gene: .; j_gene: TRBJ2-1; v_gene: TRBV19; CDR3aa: CASSLKGRGAYNEQFF; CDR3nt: TGTGCCAGTAGCCTTAAAGGGAGGGGGGCCTACAATGAGCAGTTCTTC
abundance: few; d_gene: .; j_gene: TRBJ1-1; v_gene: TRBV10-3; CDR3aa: CAISSGLYTEAFF; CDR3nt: TGTGCCATCAGTTCGGGACTCTACACTGAAGCTTTCTTT
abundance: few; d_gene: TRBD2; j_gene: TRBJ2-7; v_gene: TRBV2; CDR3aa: CASSALGTSNEQYF; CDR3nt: TGTGCCAGCAGCGCCCTCGGGACTAGCAACGAGCAGTACTTC
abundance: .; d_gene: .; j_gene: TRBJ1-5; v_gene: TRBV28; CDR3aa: CASTLGQGNQPQHF; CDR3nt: TGTGCCAGCACGCTCGGCCAGGGCAATCAGCCCCAGCATTTT
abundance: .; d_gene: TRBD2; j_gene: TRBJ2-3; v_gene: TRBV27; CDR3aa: CASSPRSLIAGASTDTQYF; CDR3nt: TGTGCCAGCAGCCCTCGAAGCCTAATAGCGGGAGCTAGCACAGATACGCAGTATTTT
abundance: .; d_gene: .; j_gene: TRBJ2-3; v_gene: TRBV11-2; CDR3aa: CASSFGGVTDTQYF; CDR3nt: TGTGCCAGCAGCTTCGGAGGGGTAACAGATACGCAGTATTTT
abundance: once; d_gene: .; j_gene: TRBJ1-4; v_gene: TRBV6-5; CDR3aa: CASSYDLRSMSEKLFF; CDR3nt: TGTGCCAGCAGTTACGACCTACGGAGTATGAGTGAAAAACTGTTTTTT
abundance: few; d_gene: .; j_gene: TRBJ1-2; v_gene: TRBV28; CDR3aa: CASSLRGGYGYTF; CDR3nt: TGTGCCAGCAGTTTAAGAGGGGGCTATGGCTACACCTTC
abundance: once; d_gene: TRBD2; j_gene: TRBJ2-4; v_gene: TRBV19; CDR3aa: CASSIDLGGAKNIQYF; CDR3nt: TGTGCCAGTAGTATAGATCTGGGGGGGGCCAAAAACATTCAGTACTTC
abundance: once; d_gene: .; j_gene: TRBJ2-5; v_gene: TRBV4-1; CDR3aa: CASSRLQGETQYF; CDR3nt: TGCGCCAGCAGCCGCCTGCAGGGAGAGACCCAGTACTTC
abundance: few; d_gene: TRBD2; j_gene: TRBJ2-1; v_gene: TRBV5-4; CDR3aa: CASSSGGNEQFF; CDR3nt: TGTGCCAGCAGCTCGGGGGGGAATGAGCAGTTCTTC
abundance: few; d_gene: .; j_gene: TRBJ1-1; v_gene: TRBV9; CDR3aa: CASSVVPDMNTEAFF; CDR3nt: TGTGCCAGCAGCGTAGTTCCAGACATGAACACTGAAGCTTTCTTT
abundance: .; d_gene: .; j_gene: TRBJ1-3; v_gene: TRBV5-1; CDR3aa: CASSPQGFAGNTIYF; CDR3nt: TGCGCCAGCAGCCCACAGGGATTTGCTGGAAACACCATATATTTT
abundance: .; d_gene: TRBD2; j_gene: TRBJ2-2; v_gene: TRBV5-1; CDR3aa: CASSLSGVNTGELFF; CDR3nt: TGCGCCAGCAGTTTGAGCGGGGTGAACACCGGGGAGCTGTTTTTT
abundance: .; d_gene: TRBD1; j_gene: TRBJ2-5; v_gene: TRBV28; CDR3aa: CASNPTGTGGQETQYF; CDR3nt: TGTGCCAGCAACCCGACGGGGACAGGGGGTCAAGAGACCCAGTACTTC
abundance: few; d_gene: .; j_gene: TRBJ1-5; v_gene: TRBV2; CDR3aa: CASRTGNPNQPQHF; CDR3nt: TGTGCCAGCAGGACAGGCAATCCCAATCAGCCCCAGCATTTT
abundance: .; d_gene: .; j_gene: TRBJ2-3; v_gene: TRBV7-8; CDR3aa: CASSFSGTDTQYF; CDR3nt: TGTGCCAGCAGCTTTTCGGGGACAGATACGCAGTATTTT
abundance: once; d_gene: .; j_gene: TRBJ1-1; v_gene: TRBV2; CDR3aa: CASSQTGMNTEAFF; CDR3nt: TGTGCCAGCAGTCAGACAGGTATGAACACTGAAGCTTTCTTT
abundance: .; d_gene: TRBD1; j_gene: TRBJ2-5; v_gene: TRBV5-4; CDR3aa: CASSSRDRAETQYF; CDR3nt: TGTGCCAGCAGCTCCCGGGACAGGGCTGAGACCCAGTACTTC
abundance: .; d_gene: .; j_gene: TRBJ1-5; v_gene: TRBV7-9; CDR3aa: CASSLASGGNQPQHF; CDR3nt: TGTGCCAGCAGCTTAGCGTCGGGGGGCAATCAGCCCCAGCATTTT
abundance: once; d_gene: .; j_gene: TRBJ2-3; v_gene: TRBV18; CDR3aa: CASSPTVRGRETDTQYF; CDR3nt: TGTGCCAGCTCACCAACGGTAAGGGGGAGGGAGACAGATACGCAGTATTTT
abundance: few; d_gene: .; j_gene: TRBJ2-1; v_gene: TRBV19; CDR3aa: CASSIGAAQEYNEQFF; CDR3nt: TGTGCCAGTAGTATAGGGGCTGCGCAGGAATACAATGAGCAGTTCTTC
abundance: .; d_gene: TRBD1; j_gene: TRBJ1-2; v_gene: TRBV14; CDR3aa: CASSQGPTGGSGYTF; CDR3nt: TGTGCCAGCAGCCAAGGCCCCACAGGGGGGAGTGGCTACACCTTC